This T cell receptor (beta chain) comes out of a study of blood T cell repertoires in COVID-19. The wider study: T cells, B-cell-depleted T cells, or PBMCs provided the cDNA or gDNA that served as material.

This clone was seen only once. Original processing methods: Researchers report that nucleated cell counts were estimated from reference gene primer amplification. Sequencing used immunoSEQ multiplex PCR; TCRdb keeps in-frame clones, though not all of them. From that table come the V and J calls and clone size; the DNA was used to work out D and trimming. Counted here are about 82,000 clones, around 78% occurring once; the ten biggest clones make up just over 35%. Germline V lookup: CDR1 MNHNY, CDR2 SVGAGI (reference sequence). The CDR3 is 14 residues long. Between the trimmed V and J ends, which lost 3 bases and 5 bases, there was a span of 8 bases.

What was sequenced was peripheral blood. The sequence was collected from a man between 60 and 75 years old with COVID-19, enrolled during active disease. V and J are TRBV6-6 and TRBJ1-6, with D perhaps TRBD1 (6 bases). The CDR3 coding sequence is TGTGCCAGCAGTTATAGGACAGATAATTCACCCCTCCACTTT. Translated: CASSYRTDNSPLHF.